This entry concerns a single TCR beta chain. V lost 5 bases and J lost 4; bases outside the gene matches: 5. Germline lookup yields CDR1 SGHNT and CDR2 YYREEE (reference sequence). The CDR3 consists of 14 residues. Individuals aged roughly 18 to 95 years were recruited from around 22 US areas. The data derive from a study of blood T cell repertoires in COVID-19. Source study methods: By means of reference gene primer amplification, nucleated cell counts were estimated. TCRdb's copy holds only in-frame clones and misses some; the assay was immunoSEQ multiplex PCR. From that table come the V and J calls and clone size; the DNA was used to work out D and trimming. The sample yields more than 250,000 clones, about 89% seen once.

The sequence was obtained from a woman aged 18 to 35 who had recovered from COVID-19. Sequencing used PBMCs or T cells enriched from blood (not recorded which). The chain is built from TRBV5-4 and TRBJ2-7, with TRBD2 identical over 11 bases. The DNA for the CDR3 is TGTGCCAGCAGGGAGGGACTAGCGGATTACGAGCAGTACTTC. Amino acid sequence: CASREGLADYEQYF.